Each of the 30 T cell receptor beta chains below was sequenced from the same sample in a study of T cells in Graves' hyperthyroidism and ophthalmopathy. There were TCR beta CDR3 regions amplified from RNA transcripts. The HTBI primer set drove a first-round RT-PCR of the TCR CDR3. MiXCR, applied by TCRdb to the multiplex PCR reads, yields one record per CDR3 protein. The data contain some 460,000 distinct CDR3 sequences, around 16% of them seen just once; the ten biggest clones take up approximately 8%. Sequenced: blood. All receptors derive from a woman between 18 and 29 years old with Graves' hyperthyroidism.

This clonotype turned up a few times. This sequence joins TRBV5-8 and TRBJ1-6, with 8 nucleotides matching TRBD1. From germline, CDR1 is SGHTS and CDR2 YDEGEE. The CDR3 runs 14 residues. Trimming at V came to 3 bases and at J to 7 bases, leaving 3 bases not matched to a gene. The CDR3 nucleotides are TGTGCCAGCAGCTCGCGACAGGGGAATTCACCCCTCCACTTT. As protein: CASSSRQGNSPLHF.

This clonotype showed up many times. V gene TRBV27 combines with J gene TRBJ2-1; a possible D gene is TRBD2 (6 bases). V lost 8 bases and J 7 bases, leaving 15 bases between the germline ends. In germline, CDR1 is MNHEY, CDR2 SMNVEV (reference sequence). This CDR3 has 13 residues. The CDR3 reads CASRAAGLNEQFF. The CDR3 bases are TGTGCCAGCCGAGCGGCGGGGCTTAATGAGCAGTTCTTC.

This clonotype turned up a few times. The V gene is TRBV7-9, the J gene TRBJ1-4; D is unclear. In germline, CDR1 is SEHNR, CDR2 FQNEAQ (reference sequence). V lost 2 bases, J lost 7 bases, and 5 bases lay in between. CDR3 length: 12 residues. The CDR3 spells CASSLLSEKLFF. For the CDR3, the DNA is TGTGCCAGCAGCTTATTGAGTGAAAAACTGTTTTTT.

In this sample, this clonotype turned up many times. The CDR3 nucleotides are TGTGCCAGCAGCCCCCCTGTAGGGGGGCCCTACGAGCAGTACTTC. This translates into CASSPPVGGPYEQYF. The gene calls are TRBV6-1 and TRBJ2-7; D may be TRBD1 or TRBD2 (6 bases each). V was cut by 6 bases and J by 2 bases, with 17 bases left in between. Germline V gives CDR1 MNHNS, CDR2 SASEGT. The CDR3 is made up of 15 amino acids.

The V and J genes are TRBV2 and TRBJ2-3; possibly TRBD1 or TRBD2 for D (6 bases each). This CDR3 region has 14 residues. Germline loops: CDR1 SNHLY, CDR2 FYNNEI. Trimming took 7 bases from V and 0 from J, leaving 11 bases between them. The CDR3 bases are TGTGCCAGCAAGGGGGGCCCCAGCACAGATACGCAGTATTTT. Translated, it gives CASKGGPSTDTQYF.

This clonotype appeared a single time. The CDR3 DNA sequence: TGTGCCAGCAGCCTCGGAACGGGGGACAGCTATGGCTACACCTTC. Amino acid sequence: CASSLGTGDSYGYTF. This rearrangement joins TRBV7-6 to TRBJ1-2; 7 nucleotides line up with TRBD1. This CDR3 comprises 15 residues. The germline gives CDR1 SGHVS, CDR2 FNYEAQ. Unmatched junction bases numbered 10, after V lost 5 bases and J lost 4 bases.

The chain employs TRBV29-1 and TRBJ2-4; the match to TRBD2 covers 16 bases. The V and J ends lost 5 bases and 2 bases, in that order; junction bases with no gene match: 9. The CDR3 totals 18 residues. Germline CDR1 and CDR2: SQVTM and ANQGSEA. CDR3 sequence (DNA): TGCAGCGTTTATACGGGACTAGCGGGGGGGCAGTCCAAAAACATTCAGTACTTC. Its protein is CSVYTGLAGGQSKNIQYF. The full variable domain, its missing parts supplied by reference TRBV29-1 and TRBJ2-4, is SAVISQKPSRDICQRGTSLTIQCQVDSQVTMMFWYRQQPGQSLTLIATANQGSEATYESGFVIDKFPISRPNLTFSTLTVSNMSPEDSSIYLCSVYTGLAGGQSKNIQYFGAGTRLSVL.

J is TRBJ2-3 and V is TRBV6-1; 13 bases align to TRBD2. The V segment lost 6 bases and the J segment 6 bases; nucleotides outside the gene matches: 3. Germline V gene sequence: CDR1 MNHNS, CDR2 SASEGT. CDR3 length: 14 amino acids. The CDR3 protein is CASSILAGGDTQYF. CDR3 sequence (DNA): TGTGCCAGCAGCATACTAGCGGGGGGGGATACGCAGTATTTT.

This clonotype was counted at least ten times. The J gene is TRBJ1-6, the V gene TRBV30; TRBD1 is a possible D gene (5 bases). Germline CDR1 and CDR2: GTSNPN and SVGIG (reference sequence). The CDR3 length is 11 residues. Trimming took 5 bases from V and 16 from J, leaving 15 bases between them. CDR3 amino acids: CAWGRLGRLHF. Written as DNA, the CDR3 is TGTGCCTGGGGTAGGTTGGGACGGCTCCACTTT.

The table lists this clonotype with a few counts. The rearrangement joins TRBV7-2 to TRBJ2-1, with 7 bases identical to TRBD1. This CDR3 has 15 amino acids. Germline trimming cut 8 bases from V and 2 bases from J; bases unmatched to any gene: 9. The germline gives CDR1 SGHTA, CDR2 FQGNSA. CDR3 DNA: TGTGCCAGCGGCCCCTTCGACAGGGCCTACAATGAGCAGTTCTTC. This sequence encodes CASGPFDRAYNEQFF.

This clonotype was seen at least ten times. The V and J genes are TRBV19 and TRBJ2-3, with 7 nucleotides matching TRBD1. The germline V gene has CDR1 LNHDA and CDR2 SQIVND (reference sequence). This CDR3 comprises 14 residues. V dropped 5 bases and J dropped 0; count of bases not matched to a gene: 2. DNA of the CDR3: TGTGCCAGTAGTGAGGACAGGAGCACAGATACGCAGTATTTT. Protein: CASSEDRSTDTQYF.

This clonotype was counted at least ten times. The J gene is TRBJ2-1, the V gene TRBV12-3 or TRBV12-4, with TRBD2 identical over 14 bases. This CDR3 has 16 amino acids. Trimming at V came to 4 bases and at J to 9 bases, leaving 8 bases not matched to a gene. The CDR3 loop reads CASSSNRLAGGAEQFF. The CDR3 DNA sequence: TGTGCCAGCAGTTCCAATCGACTAGCGGGGGGGGCTGAGCAGTTCTTC.

This clonotype was recorded at least ten times. V gene TRBV5-5 combines with J gene TRBJ2-7; 7 bases line up with TRBD1. Germline CDR1 and CDR2: SGHKS and YYEKEE (reference sequence). V gave up 4 bases and J gave up 6 bases; unmatched junction bases: 10. CDR3 length: 14 amino acids. CDR3 in amino acids: CASSPAPNRGEQYF. The CDR3 DNA is TGTGCCAGCAGCCCCGCCCCCAACAGGGGCGAGCAGTACTTC.

This clonotype came up many times. The rearrangement joins TRBV2 to TRBJ2-3, with TRBD2 matching 9 bases. The CDR3 is 16 amino acids. The germline V gene has CDR1 SNHLY and CDR2 FYNNEI. The V gene end was trimmed by 1 base and the J gene end by 5 bases; junction bases not matched to a gene: 7. In DNA, the CDR3 is TGTGCCAGCAGTGAAGAGGAGCGGGAGGCAGTAGATACGCAGTATTTT. Amino acid sequence: CASSEEEREAVDTQYF. The whole variable domain, remainder taken from reference TRBV2 and TRBJ2-3, is EPEVTQTPSHQVTQMGQEVILRCVPISNHLYFYWYRQILGQKVEFLVSFYNNEISEKSEIFDDQFSVERPDGSNFTLKIRSTKLEDSAMYFCASSEEEREAVDTQYFGPGTRLTVL.

In this sample, this clonotype turned up many times. The rearrangement links TRBV11-2 to TRBJ2-3; no clear D gene. This CDR3 spans 13 amino acids. The germline V and J ends were trimmed by 5 bases and 4 bases, with 10 bases remaining between them. Germline CDR1 SGHAT, CDR2 FQNNGV. The CDR3 is CASSRDRPDTQYF. As DNA, the CDR3 is TGTGCCAGCAGCCGAGATCGCCCAGATACGCAGTATTTT.

This clonotype has just a few counts. V usage is TRBV6-1 and J usage is TRBJ2-1, with no clear D. The CDR3 has 15 amino acids. The V end lost 7 bases, the J end lost 7 bases, and 20 bases lay between the germline ends. Germline V gives CDR1 MNHNS, CDR2 SASEGT. This CDR3 is CASTGSVGLSNEQFF. CDR3 nucleotides: TGTGCCAGCACCGGATCAGTTGGCCTAAGTAATGAGCAGTTCTTC.

There are many counts of this clonotype. The chain recombines TRBV12-3 or TRBV12-4 with TRBJ2-2, with 8 nucleotides matching TRBD2. The CDR3 has 17 amino acids. J was trimmed by 2 bases and V by 5 bases; bases with no gene match: 10. The CDR3 DNA reads as TGTGCCAGCAGTCTTAACCCCGGACTAGCAAACACCGGGGAGCTGTTTTTT. This encodes CASSLNPGLANTGELFF.

This clonotype appeared many times. The rearrangement links TRBV5-1 to TRBJ2-7, with D unresolved. Trimming removed 1 base from V and 0 bases from J, with 8 bases in between. Germline V gene data show CDR1 as SGHRS and CDR2 as YFSETQ. This CDR3 spans 14 amino acids. The CDR3 loop is CASSLYQVSYEQYF. The CDR3 nucleotides read TGCGCCAGCAGCTTGTATCAGGTCTCCTACGAGCAGTACTTC.

This clonotype was recorded many times. The chain employs TRBV6-1 and TRBJ2-3; no clear D gene. Germline loops: CDR1 MNHNS, CDR2 SASEGT. This CDR3 comprises 12 residues. Trimming left V 7 bases short and J 2 bases short, with 7 bases between. CDR3 bases: TGTGCCAGCATCCTTATCACAGATACGCAGTATTTT. Protein: CASILITDTQYF.

This clonotype was recorded many times. The chain has TRBV7-8 and TRBJ2-7, with TRBD1 matching over 8 bases. The V gene end was trimmed by 5 bases and the J gene end by 7 bases; junction bases not matched to a gene: 13. Germline V gives CDR1 SGHVS, CDR2 FQNEAQ. The CDR3 runs to 15 residues. As DNA, the CDR3 is TGTGCCAGCAGCCCACTCCCTCAGGGGGCGCGAGAGCAGTACTTC. Protein product: CASSPLPQGAREQYF. Supplemented by reference TRBV7-8 and TRBJ2-7, the full variable domain reads GAGVSQSPRYKVAKRGQDVALRCDPISGHVSLFWYQQALGQGPEFLTYFQNEAQLDKSGLPSDRFFAERPEGSVSTLKIQRTQQEDSAVYLCASSPLPQGAREQYFGPGTRLTVT.

This clonotype was counted ten times or more. The V call is TRBV11-2, the J call TRBJ1-5; tentative D call: TRBD1 (6 bases). The CDR3 runs to 15 residues. Between the trimmed V and J ends, which lost 5 bases and 3 bases, there was a span of 14 bases. CDR1 and CDR2 from the germline V gene are SGHAT and FQNNGV. The CDR3 reads CASSLSDRFNQPQHF. CDR3 nucleotide sequence: TGTGCCAGCAGCCTGTCGGACAGATTCAATCAGCCCCAGCATTTT.

The chain carries TRBV20-1 and TRBJ2-1; 8 nucleotides match TRBD2. The CDR3 spans 16 residues. The V gene's germline CDR1 is DFQATT and CDR2 SNEGSKA (reference sequence). Trimming took 6 bases from V and 4 from J; bases not matched to a gene: 14. The CDR3 is CSASPLLAGVYNEQFF. The CDR3 nucleotides read TGCAGTGCCAGCCCCCTGCTAGCGGGTGTGTACAATGAGCAGTTCTTC.

Of note for this clonotype: This may stem from a read error, because a much larger clone lies one nucleotide away. The rearrangement links TRBV12-3 or TRBV12-4 to TRBJ1-1; no firm D call. This CDR3 is built from 11 residues. The CDR3 sequence: CASSTVREAIF. The CDR3 coding sequence is TGTGCCAGCAGTACAGTGAGAGAAGCTATCTTT.

This clonotype was observed a few times. This rearrangement joins TRBV7-9 to TRBJ2-1, with D possibly being TRBD2 (6 bases). CDR1 SEHNR and CDR2 FQNEAQ come from the germline V gene (reference sequence). This CDR3 is built from 14 residues. Trimming stripped 1 base from V and 3 bases from J, with 7 bases between. CDR3 in DNA: TGTGCCAGCAGCTTAGAGACTAGCTACAATGAGCAGTTCTTC. It codes for CASSLETSYNEQFF.

Ten or more counts support this clonotype. The chain is built from TRBV11-3 and TRBJ2-1; D is perhaps TRBD1 (6 bases). Germline V lookup: CDR1 SGHNT, CDR2 YENEEA. Deletions cut 10 bases from V and 2 bases from J, with 12 bases between. CDR3 size: 13 residues. CDR3 in amino acids: CAIQQGPYNEQFF. CDR3 DNA: TGTGCCATACAACAGGGCCCCTACAATGAGCAGTTCTTC. The full variable domain, its missing parts supplied by reference TRBV11-3 and TRBJ2-1, is EAGVVQSPRYKIIEKKQPVAFWCNPISGHNTLYWYLQNLGQGPELLIRYENEEAVDDSQLPKDRFSAERLKGVDSTLKIQPAELGDSAVYLCAIQQGPYNEQFFGPGTRLTVL.

This clonotype showed up many times. J is TRBJ2-2 and V is TRBV6-1; 9 nucleotides agree with TRBD1. Germline V CDR1 and CDR2: MNHNS, SASEGT. V shed 7 bases and J 7 bases; nucleotides not matched to a gene: 10. The CDR3 consists of 15 residues. CDR3: CASTISGTGHGELFF. CDR3 nucleotide sequence: TGTGCCAGCACTATTTCCGGGACAGGGCACGGGGAGCTGTTTTTT.

This clonotype was seen many times. The genes are TRBV13 and TRBJ1-3; TRBD1 matches 9 bases. The CDR3 length is 15 residues. The J segment lost 4 bases and the V segment lost 5 bases, leaving 6 bases of the junction unmatched. Germline loops: CDR1 PRHDT, CDR2 FYEKMQ (reference sequence). The CDR3 protein is CASSLQGAHGNTIYF. In DNA form, the CDR3 reads TGTGCCAGCAGCCTACAGGGGGCGCACGGAAACACCATATATTTT.

The chain couples TRBV25-1 to TRBJ2-1, with 10 bases matching TRBD2. The junction had 11 bases not matched to a gene; V was cut back by 2 bases and J by 1 base. Germline loops: CDR1 MGHDK, CDR2 SYGVNS. The CDR3 is made up of 19 amino acids. As DNA, the CDR3 is TGTGCCAGCAGTGAAGTCCCCCTGGGGACTAGCGAATCCTACAATGAGCAGTTCTTC. Its protein product is CASSEVPLGTSESYNEQFF. The full variable domain, with the rest looked up from reference TRBV25-1 and TRBJ2-1, is EADIYQTPRYLVIGTGKKITLECSQTMGHDKMYWYQQDPGMELHLIHYSYGVNSTEKGDLSSESTVSRIRTEHFPLTLESARPSHTSQYLCASSEVPLGTSESYNEQFFGPGTRLTVL.

As regards this clonotype: Possible read error: a much larger clone is one base away. The chain uses TRBV28 and TRBJ1-4; no clear D gene. Germline assignment: CDR1 MDHEN and CDR2 SYDVKM. The CDR3 is 12 amino acids. CDR3 amino acids: CASGSANEKLSF. CDR3 nucleotide sequence: TGTGCCAGCGGTTCAGCTAATGAAAAACTGTCTTTT.

This clonotype has at least ten counts. One end of the junction is discordant with germline, which a read error may explain. This sequence joins TRBV7-7 and TRBJ2-3; perhaps TRBD2 as D (6 bases). The CDR3 is 15 residues long. Germline V CDR1 and CDR2: SSHAT, FNYEAQ (reference sequence). In DNA, the CDR3 is TGTGCTAGCAGCTTAGGGACTGGCGGATGGGACACGCAGTATTTT. The encoded protein is CASSLGTGGWDTQYF.